These 10 T cell receptor beta chains were all obtained from the same sample, sequenced in a study of blood T cell repertoires in COVID-19. Clones were read by immunoSEQ multiplex PCR, and TCRdb kept only the in-frame ones, dropping some. The sample contains approximately 110,000 clones, about 94% of which appear only once. What was sequenced was peripheral blood. These receptor sequences come from a man between 50 and 59 years old with COVID-19, enrolled during active disease.

The chain uses TRBV28 and TRBJ1-5; 7 nucleotides line up with TRBD1. The J segment lost 7 bases and the V segment lost 7 bases, leaving 4 bases of the junction unmatched. Per the germline V gene, CDR1 is MDHEN and CDR2 is SYDVKM. The length of the CDR3 is 12 residues. The CDR3 is CASTTGVQPQHF. The CDR3 bases are TGTGCCAGCACAACAGGGGTCCAGCCCCAGCATTTT.

CDR3 bases: TGTGCCAGCAATCGAGCGGGATCAGATACGCAGTATTTT. This gives the protein CASNRAGSDTQYF. V is TRBV12-3 or TRBV12-4 and J is TRBJ2-3; TRBD2 matches at 7 bases. V trimming: 7 bases; J trimming: 4 bases; junction bases outside the gene matches: 5. This CDR3 spans 13 amino acids.

This chain links TRBV20-1 with TRBJ2-1; TRBD2 is a possible D gene (5 bases). The CDR3 runs 14 residues. Trimming took off 3 bases at V and 10 bases at J, with 19 bases between the two ends. Germline CDR1 DFQATT, CDR2 SNEGSKA (reference sequence). As DNA, the CDR3 is TGCAGTGCTAGTGCAGGACTTCCTCGGAAGGAGCAGTTCTTC. Its translation is CSASAGLPRKEQFF.

The chain couples TRBV18 to TRBJ2-7, with a tentative D call TRBD1 (5 bases). Germline CDR1 is KGHSH and CDR2 is LQKENI. CDR3 length equals 13 residues. V was cut by 2 bases and J by 6 bases, with 11 bases left in between. This CDR3 is CASSPTREGEQYV. In DNA form, the CDR3 reads TGTGCCAGCTCACCAACCAGGGAAGGCGAGCAGTACGTC.

About this clone itself: Germline is not matched at one junction end, which may reflect a read error. V is TRBV3-1 (or the pseudogene TRBV3-2) and J is TRBJ2-5, with D perhaps TRBD2 (5 bases). Germline V lookup: CDR1 LGHDT, CDR2 YNNKEL (reference sequence). This CDR3 is 17 amino acids long. CDR3 DNA: TGTGCCAGCAGCCTTCCTGGAGTAGCGAAACTTCAAGGGACCCAGTACTTC. Translating it yields CASSLPGVAKLQGTQYF.

The J gene is TRBJ2-7, the V gene TRBV28, with 7 bases fitting TRBD2. The CDR3 sequence is 13 residues long. The junction had 10 bases not matched to a gene; V was cut back by 3 bases and J by 11 bases. The germline V gene encodes CDR1 MDHEN and CDR2 SYDVKM. In DNA, the CDR3 is TGTGCCAGCAGTTTCAGCGGGATATGGAAGGAGTACTTC. Amino acid sequence: CASSFSGIWKEYF. Using reference TRBV28 and TRBJ2-7 for the parts outside the CDR3, the full variable domain is DVKVTQSSRYLVKRTGEKVFLECVQDMDHENMFWYRQDPGLGLRLIYFSYDVKMKEKGDIPEGYSVSREKKERFSLILESASTNQTSMYLCASSFSGIWKEYFGPGTRLTVT.

The genes are TRBV29-1 and TRBJ1-2; D is ambiguous. Germline values: CDR1 SQVTM, CDR2 ANQGSEA. The CDR3 extends over 12 amino acids. V was pared by 2 bases and J by 7 bases, with 11 bases between. This chain's CDR3 is CSVESPGSGYTF. In DNA, the CDR3 is TGCAGCGTTGAATCCCCGGGTTCTGGCTACACCTTC.

This sequence joins TRBV4-1 and TRBJ2-3, with D perhaps matching TRBD2 (5 bases). CDR3 size: 15 residues. Germline-derived CDR1 and CDR2 are MGHRA and YSYEKL. The V gene lost 1 base and the J gene lost 4 bases, with 12 bases spanning the gap. The CDR3 nucleotides are TGCGCCAGCAGCCAAGTACCGGGGAGCTCAGATACGCAGTATTTT. Amino acids: CASSQVPGSSDTQYF.

The V call is TRBV27, the J call TRBJ2-2, with D tentatively TRBD1 (6 bases). V was clipped by 2 bases and J by 8 bases, with 12 bases between them. CDR3 length equals 14 residues. Germline-derived CDR1 and CDR2 are MNHEY and SMNVEV (reference sequence). CDR3 sequence reads: CASSLNRATGELFF. In DNA, the CDR3 is TGTGCCAGCAGTTTAAACAGGGCCACTGGGGAGCTGTTTTTT.

The CDR3 nucleotides are TGTGCCAGCAGTTTATTTGCTAGCGGGACTTTTCAAAACAATGAGCAGTTCTTC. This translates into CASSLFASGTFQNNEQFF. The chain couples TRBV28 to TRBJ2-1, with 9 bases lining up with TRBD2. Germline-derived CDR1 and CDR2 are MDHEN and SYDVKM. The CDR3 contains 18 residues. V dropped 1 base and J dropped 5; count of bases not matched to a gene: 12.